The entry below describes one TCR beta chain. Its target is unknown. The source of the sample is a study of response to subunit inactivated influenza vaccine. The CDR3 spans 14 residues. Losses at the gene ends were 4 bases for V and 6 bases for J; bases not matched to a gene: 5. CDR1 SGHAT and CDR2 FQNNGV come from the germline V gene. A single record per CDR3 protein comes from TCRdb applying MiXCR to the RT-PCR reads. The data hold around 190,000 distinct CDR3 sequences, with about 9.3% observed a single time. General study points: Each seasonal flu vaccination may recruit only limited new T cells, authors suggested.

The rearrangement uses TRBV11-2 and TRBJ2-1; 8 bases map to TRBD2. This receptor was taken from a man in his fifties who received an inactivated influenza vaccine. The sequencing used non-naive T cells sorted from PBMCs, collected on the day of vaccination. CDR3 nucleotides: TGTGCCAGCAGCTCCGGGACTAGTGTCAATGAGCAGTTCTTC. Its protein is CASSSGTSVNEQFF.